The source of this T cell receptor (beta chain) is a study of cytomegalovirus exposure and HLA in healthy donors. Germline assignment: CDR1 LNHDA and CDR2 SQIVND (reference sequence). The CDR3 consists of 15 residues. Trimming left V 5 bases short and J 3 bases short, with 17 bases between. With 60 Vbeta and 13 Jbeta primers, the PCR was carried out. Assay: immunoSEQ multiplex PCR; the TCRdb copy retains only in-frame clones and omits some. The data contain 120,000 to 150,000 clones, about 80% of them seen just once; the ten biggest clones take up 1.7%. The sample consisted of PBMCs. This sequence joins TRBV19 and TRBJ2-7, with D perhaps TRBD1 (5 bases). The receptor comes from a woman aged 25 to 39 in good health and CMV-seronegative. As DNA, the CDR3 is TGTGCCAGTAGTTCCAACGACAGAACCTTCTACGAGCAGTACTTC. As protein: CASSSNDRTFYEQYF.